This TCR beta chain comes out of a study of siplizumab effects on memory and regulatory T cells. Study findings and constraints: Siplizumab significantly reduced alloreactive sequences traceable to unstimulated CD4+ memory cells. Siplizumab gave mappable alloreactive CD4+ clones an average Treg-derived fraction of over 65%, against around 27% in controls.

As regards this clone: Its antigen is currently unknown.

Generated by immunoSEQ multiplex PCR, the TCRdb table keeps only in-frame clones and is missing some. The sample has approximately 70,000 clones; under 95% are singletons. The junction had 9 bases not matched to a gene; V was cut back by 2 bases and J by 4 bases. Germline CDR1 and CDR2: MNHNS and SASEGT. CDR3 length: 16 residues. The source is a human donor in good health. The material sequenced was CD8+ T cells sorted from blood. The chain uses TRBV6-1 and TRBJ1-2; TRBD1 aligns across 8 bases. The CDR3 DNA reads TGTGCCAGCAGTGAACCTACAGGGGGTTTTAGCTATGGCTACACCTTC. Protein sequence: CASSEPTGGFSYGYTF.